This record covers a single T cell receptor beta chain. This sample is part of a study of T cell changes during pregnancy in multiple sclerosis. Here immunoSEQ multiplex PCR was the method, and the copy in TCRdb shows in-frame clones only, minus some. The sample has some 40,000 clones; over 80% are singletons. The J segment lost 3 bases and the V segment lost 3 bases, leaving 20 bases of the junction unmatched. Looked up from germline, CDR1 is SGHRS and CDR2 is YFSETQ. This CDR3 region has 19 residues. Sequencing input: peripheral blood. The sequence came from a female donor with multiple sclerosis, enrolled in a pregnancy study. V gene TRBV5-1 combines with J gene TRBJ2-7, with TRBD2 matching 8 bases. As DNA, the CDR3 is TGCGCCAGCAGCTGGAGTTCCAGCCCCCTAACCGGGACTAGCTACGAGCAGTACTTC. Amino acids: CASSWSSSPLTGTSYEQYF.